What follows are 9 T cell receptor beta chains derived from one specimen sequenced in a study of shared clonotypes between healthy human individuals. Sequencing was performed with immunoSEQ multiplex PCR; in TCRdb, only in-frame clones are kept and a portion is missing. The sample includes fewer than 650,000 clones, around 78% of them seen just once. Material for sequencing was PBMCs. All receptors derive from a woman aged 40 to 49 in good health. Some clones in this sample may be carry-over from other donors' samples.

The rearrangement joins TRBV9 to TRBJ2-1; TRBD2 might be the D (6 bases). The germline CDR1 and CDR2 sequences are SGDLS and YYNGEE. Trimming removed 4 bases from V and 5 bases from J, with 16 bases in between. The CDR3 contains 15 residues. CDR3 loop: CASSPVVSGHNEQFF. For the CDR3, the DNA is TGTGCCAGCAGCCCCGTAGTAAGCGGGCACAATGAGCAGTTCTTC.

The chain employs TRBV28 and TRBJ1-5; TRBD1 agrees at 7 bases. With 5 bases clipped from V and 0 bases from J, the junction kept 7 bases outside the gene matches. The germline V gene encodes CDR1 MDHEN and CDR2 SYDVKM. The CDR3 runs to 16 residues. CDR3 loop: CASSGDSSYSNQPQHF. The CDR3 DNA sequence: TGTGCCAGCAGTGGGGACAGCTCATATAGCAATCAGCCCCAGCATTTT.

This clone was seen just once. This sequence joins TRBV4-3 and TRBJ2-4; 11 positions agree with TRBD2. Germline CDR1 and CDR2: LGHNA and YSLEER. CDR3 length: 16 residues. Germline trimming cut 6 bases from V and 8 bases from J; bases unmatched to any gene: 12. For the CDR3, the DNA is TGCGCCAGCAGTCAAAGAACTAGCGGGAGTCGCGACATTCAGTACTTC. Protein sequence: CASSQRTSGSRDIQYF.

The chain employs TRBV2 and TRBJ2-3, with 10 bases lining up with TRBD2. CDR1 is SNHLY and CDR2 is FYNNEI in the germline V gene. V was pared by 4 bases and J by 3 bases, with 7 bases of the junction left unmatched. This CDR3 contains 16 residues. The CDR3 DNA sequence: TGTGCCAGCAGTGTTGGAGCGGGAGGGTATACAGATACGCAGTATTTT. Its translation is CASSVGAGGYTDTQYF.

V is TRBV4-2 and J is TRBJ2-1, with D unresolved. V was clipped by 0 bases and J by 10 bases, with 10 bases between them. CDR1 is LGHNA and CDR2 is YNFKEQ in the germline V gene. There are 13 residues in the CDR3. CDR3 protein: CASSQDTVREQFF. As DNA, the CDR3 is TGTGCCAGCAGCCAAGATACCGTAAGGGAGCAGTTCTTC.

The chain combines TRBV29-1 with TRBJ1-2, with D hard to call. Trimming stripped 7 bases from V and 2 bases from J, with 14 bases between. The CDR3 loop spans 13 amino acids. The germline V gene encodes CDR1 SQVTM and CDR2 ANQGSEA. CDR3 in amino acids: CSAFLGFNYGYTF. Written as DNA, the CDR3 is TGCAGCGCATTCTTAGGTTTCAACTATGGCTACACCTTC.

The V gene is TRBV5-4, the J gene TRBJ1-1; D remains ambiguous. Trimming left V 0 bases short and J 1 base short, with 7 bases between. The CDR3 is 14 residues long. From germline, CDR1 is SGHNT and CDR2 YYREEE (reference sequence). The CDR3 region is CASSLEEKNTEAFF. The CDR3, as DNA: TGTGCCAGCAGCTTGGAGGAGAAGAACACTGAAGCTTTCTTT.

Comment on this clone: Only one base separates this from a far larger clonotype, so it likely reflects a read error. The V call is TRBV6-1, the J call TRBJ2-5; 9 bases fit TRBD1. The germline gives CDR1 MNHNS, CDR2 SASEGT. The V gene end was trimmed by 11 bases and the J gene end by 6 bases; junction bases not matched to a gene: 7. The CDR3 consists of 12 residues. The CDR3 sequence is CAGAQGAKTQYF. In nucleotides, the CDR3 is TGTGCCGGCGCACAGGGGGCGAAGACCCAGTACTTC.

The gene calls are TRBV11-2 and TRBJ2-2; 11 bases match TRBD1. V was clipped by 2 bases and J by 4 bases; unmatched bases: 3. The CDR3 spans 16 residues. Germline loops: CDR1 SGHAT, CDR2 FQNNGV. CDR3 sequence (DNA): TGTGCCAGCAGCTTATCGGGGACAGGGGGCACCGGGGAGCTGTTTTTT. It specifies CASSLSGTGGTGELFF.